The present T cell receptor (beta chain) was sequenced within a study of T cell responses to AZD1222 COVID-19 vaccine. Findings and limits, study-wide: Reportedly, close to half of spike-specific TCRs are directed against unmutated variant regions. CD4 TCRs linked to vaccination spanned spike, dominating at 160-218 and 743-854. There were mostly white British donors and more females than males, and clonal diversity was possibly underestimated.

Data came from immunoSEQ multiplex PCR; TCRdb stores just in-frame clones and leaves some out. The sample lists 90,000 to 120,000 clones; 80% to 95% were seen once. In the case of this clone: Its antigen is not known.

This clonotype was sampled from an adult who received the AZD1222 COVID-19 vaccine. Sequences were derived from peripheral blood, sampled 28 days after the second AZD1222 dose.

The CDR3 here is CASSDNWGTEAFF. In DNA form, the CDR3 reads TGTGCCAGCAGTGATAATTGGGGCACTGAAGCTTTCTTT. The rearrangement links TRBV2 to TRBJ1-1; no reliable D call. This CDR3 has 13 residues. Germline V gene sequence: CDR1 SNHLY, CDR2 FYNNEI. Trimming left V 3 bases short and J 4 bases short, with 9 bases between. Full variable domain (rest looked up from reference TRBV2 and TRBJ1-1): EPEVTQTPSHQVTQMGQEVILRCVPISNHLYFYWYRQILGQKVEFLVSFYNNEISEKSEIFDDQFSVERPDGSNFTLKIRSTKLEDSAMYFCASSDNWGTEAFFGQGTRLTVV.